Listed here is a single T cell receptor (beta chain). The data belong to a study of PD-1 and CTLA-4 blockade in melanoma. Clones were sequenced by immunoSEQ multiplex PCR, and TCRdb holds only the in-frame ones, with some missing. Found here are about 16,000 clones, around 70% of them singletons; the top ten hold approximately 16%. The CDR3 covers 14 residues. The V end lost 0 bases, the J end lost 1 base, and 7 bases lay between the germline ends. Looked up from germline, CDR1 is SGDLS and CDR2 is YYNGEE. The chain links TRBV9 to TRBJ1-1; D ambiguous. The material was CD8+ T cells from peripheral blood, obtained before anti-PD-1 treatment. The TCR comes from a human donor with melanoma. The chain's CDR3 is CASSVVNKNTEAFF. The CDR3 DNA sequence: TGTGCCAGCAGCGTAGTAAACAAGAACACTGAAGCTTTCTTT. The full variable domain, rest sourced from reference TRBV9 and TRBJ1-1, is DSGVTQTPKHLITATGQRVTLRCSPRSGDLSVYWYQQSLDQGLQFLIQYYNGEERAKGNILERFSAQQFPDLHSELNLSSLELGDSALYFCASSVVNKNTEAFFGQGTRLTVV.